A single sample gave rise to the 10 T cell receptor beta chains below, sequenced in a study of cytomegalovirus exposure and HLA in healthy donors. The PCR made use of 60 Vbeta and 13 Jbeta primers. Profiling relied on immunoSEQ multiplex PCR, and the TCRdb table lists in-frame clones only, not all of them. The table records tens of thousands of clones, about three quarters of them present only once. Sequencing was performed on PBMCs. The receptor set was obtained from a man between 18 and 35 years old in good health and CMV-seronegative.

This chain joins TRBV6-6 and TRBJ2-5; 7 bases align to TRBD2. CDR1 is MNHNY, CDR2 SVGAGI, per germline (reference sequence). V dropped 3 bases and J dropped 4; count of bases not matched to a gene: 5. The CDR3 covers 14 residues. CDR3 coding DNA: TGTGCCAGCAGTTATGGGTGGGGGGGAGAGACCCAGTACTTC. Its protein product is CASSYGWGGETQYF.

V usage is TRBV6-1 and J usage is TRBJ2-7; perhaps TRBD2 as D (5 bases). The germline CDR1 and CDR2 sequences are MNHNS and SASEGT. This CDR3 spans 13 amino acids. Trimming took off 5 bases at V and 3 bases at J, with 11 bases between the two ends. The CDR3 loop is CASSRTFIYEQYF. The CDR3 DNA reads TGTGCCAGCAGTAGGACTTTTATCTACGAGCAGTACTTC.

The chain joins TRBV30 to TRBJ1-2; D gene unclear. The CDR3 has 14 amino acids. Germline CDR1 and CDR2: GTSNPN and SVGIG (reference sequence). Trimming pared 2 bases from V and 5 bases from J, leaving 15 bases between. The CDR3 region is CAWSTTGRHYGYTF. In DNA, the CDR3 is TGTGCCTGGAGTACCACCGGGAGGCATTATGGCTACACCTTC.

The chain joins TRBV5-1 to TRBJ2-1; 8 bases line up with TRBD2. The V gene end was trimmed by 0 bases and the J gene end by 7 bases; junction bases not matched to a gene: 6. This CDR3 has 15 residues. Per germline, CDR1 SGHRS and CDR2 YFSETQ. The CDR3 nucleotides read TGCGCCAGCAGCTTGGCGGGGGGGGGTTGGAATGAGCAGTTCTTC. Translating it yields CASSLAGGGWNEQFF.

The V call is TRBV14, the J call TRBJ2-5; TRBD2 matches 8 bases. Unmatched junction bases numbered 8, after V lost 1 base and J lost 4 bases. CDR1 is SGHDN, CDR2 FVKESK, per germline. The CDR3 runs 16 residues. CDR3 DNA: TGTGCCAGCAGCCAAGTCTACGGGGGGGATCGAGAGACCCAGTACTTC. Protein: CASSQVYGGDRETQYF.

The chain has TRBV10-3 and TRBJ1-2; TRBD1 might be the D (5 bases). Trimming took off 4 bases at V and 8 bases at J, with 14 bases between the two ends. The CDR3 covers 13 residues. Germline V gene data show CDR1 as ENHRY and CDR2 as SYGVKD. CDR3 sequence (DNA): TGTGCCATCAGTGGGAGACAGCAGGGCGGCTACACCTTC. This sequence encodes CAISGRQQGGYTF.

J is TRBJ1-3 and V is TRBV28, with 10 bases fitting TRBD1. V lost 5 bases, J lost 2 bases, and 18 bases stayed unmatched. The CDR3 loop spans 20 amino acids. Germline V gene data show CDR1 as MDHEN and CDR2 as SYDVKM. CDR3 protein: CASSHLGIGDRGQPGNTIYF. The CDR3 nucleotides are TGTGCCAGCAGTCATTTGGGGATTGGGGACAGGGGTCAGCCTGGAAACACCATATATTTT.

V and J are TRBV5-6 and TRBJ2-4; D is undetermined. From germline, CDR1 is SGHDT and CDR2 YYEEEE. V lost 2 bases and J lost 0, with 9 bases in between. CDR3 length: 15 residues. This chain's CDR3 is CASSFRVLAKNIQYF. The CDR3 region has the DNA TGTGCCAGCAGCTTTCGGGTGTTAGCCAAAAACATTCAGTACTTC. The complete variable domain, with remaining parts taken from reference TRBV5-6 and TRBJ2-4, reads DAGVTQSPTHLIKTRGQQVTLRCSPKSGHDTVSWYQQALGQGPQFIFQYYEEEERQRGNFPDRFSGHQFPNYSSELNVNALLLGDSALYLCASSFRVLAKNIQYFGAGTRLSVL.

This clone has only a few counts. V and J are TRBV9 and TRBJ2-5; D might be TRBD1 (5 bases). V was pared by 2 bases and J by 4 bases, with 12 bases between. This CDR3 comprises 14 residues. Germline V lookup: CDR1 SGDLS, CDR2 YYNGEE. CDR3 protein: CASSVKGQGETQYF. CDR3 DNA sequence: TGTGCCAGCAGCGTTAAGGGGCAGGGAGAGACCCAGTACTTC.

This chain uses TRBV5-5 with TRBJ1-4, with TRBD1 as a possible D gene (6 bases). This CDR3 has 14 amino acids. Germline V gives CDR1 SGHKS, CDR2 YYEKEE (reference sequence). V was pared by 0 bases and J by 16 bases, with 19 bases between. CDR3 bases: TGTGCCAGCAGCTTGGCCAGGGGCAGGGAGTCTCAGTTTTTT. It encodes CASSLARGRESQFF.